The T cell receptor beta chain under discussion was sequenced for a study of shared clonotypes between healthy human individuals. Overall study: A couple of women and three men aged 18 to 49 served as donors. The plates for each donor numbered three CD4 naive, three CD4 memory, two CD8 naive and one CD8 memory.

Germline V lookup: CDR1 MNHEY, CDR2 SMNVEV (reference sequence). The CDR3 is 15 residues long. V lost 2 bases, J lost 2 bases, and 13 bases lay in between. It was CD45RO-negative cells, positively selected for CCR7, that made up naive CD8 cells, with terminally differentiated effector memory CD45RA+ cells excluded. Donation came from healthy HIV-negative adults that had no recent acute infections or vaccinations. The data were produced by immunoSEQ multiplex PCR, yet TCRdb's version contains in-frame clones alone and is incomplete. The sample gives approximately 2,200,000 clones, approximately 94% of which show up once; approximately 1.7% is in the top ten. This clone was seen a handful of times.

The gene calls are TRBV27 and TRBJ2-7; D unresolved. Sequenced input: naive CD8+ T cells from PBMCs. The TCR originated in a man aged 18 to 29 in good health. Some clones in this sample may be carry-over from other donors' samples. The CDR3 nucleotides read TGTGCCAGCAGTTTAGATGTATCCTTACCCTACGAGCAGTACTTC. Amino acid sequence: CASSLDVSLPYEQYF.